The rows below give T cell receptor beta chains drawn from one sample of a study of T cell responses to AZD1222 COVID-19 vaccine. Profiling relied on immunoSEQ multiplex PCR, and the TCRdb table lists in-frame clones only, not all of them. The repertoire holds about 150,000 clones, with 92% as singletons. This specimen was peripheral blood, taken on day 0 of AZD1222 vaccination. These receptors were collected from an adult in good health. Both conserved end residues are part of each CDR3. A D gene is named only where the DNA matches it firmly. Not every row has a clone size; where given, it reads once, few, many or a size class.

D | J | size | length | V | CDR3 | DNA
- | TRBJ1-2 | - | 14 | TRBV6-5 | CASSYSELGDGYTF | TGTGCCAGCAGTTACTCTGAGCTGGGGGATGGCTACACCTTC
- | TRBJ2-2 | - | 16 | TRBV30 | CAWTGGPGSYTGELFF | TGTGCCTGGACCGGCGGTCCGGGAAGCTACACCGGGGAGCTGTTTTTT
TRBD2 | TRBJ2-5 | - | 18 | TRBV3-1/TRBV3-2 | CASSPWDPALAAQETQYF | TGTGCCAGCAGCCCCTGGGACCCGGCGCTAGCGGCCCAAGAGACCCAGTACTTC
- | TRBJ1-2 | - | 12 | TRBV29-1 | CSVEVVNYGYTF | TGCAGCGTTGAAGTGGTTAACTATGGCTACACCTTC
- | TRBJ1-2 | - | 15 | TRBV19 | CASSPSGGGADGYTF | TGTGCCAGTAGTCCGTCGGGTGGGGGCGCGGATGGCTACACCTTC
- | TRBJ1-2 | - | 14 | TRBV30 | CAWSSDRSNYGYTF | TGTGCCTGGAGTTCGGACAGATCTAACTATGGCTACACCTTC
- | TRBJ1-5 | - | 15 | TRBV18 | CASSLTGDGNQPQHF | TGTGCCAGCTCGCTGACAGGTGACGGCAATCAGCCCCAGCATTTT
TRBD2 | TRBJ2-1 | - | 15 | TRBV4-3 | CASSRGLAGDLEQFF | TGCGCCAGCAGCCGAGGACTAGCGGGAGATCTGGAGCAGTTCTTC
- | TRBJ2-2 | - | 15 | TRBV5-6 | CASRPQGRDTGELFF | TGTGCCAGCAGACCACAGGGGAGGGACACCGGGGAGCTGTTTTTT
TRBD1 | TRBJ1-2 | - | 17 | TRBV25-1 | CASSGVGGQGLRYGYTF | TGTGCCAGCAGTGGGGTAGGGGGACAGGGGCTCCGCTATGGCTACACCTTC
TRBD1 | TRBJ1-6 | - | 18 | TRBV28 | CASSSPTGTGGAGSPLHF | TGTGCCAGCAGCTCACCTACCGGGACAGGGGGCGCAGGTTCACCCCTCCACTTT
TRBD2 | TRBJ2-1 | - | 15 | TRBV6-5 | CASSYSGLASREQFF | TGTGCCAGCAGTTACTCGGGACTAGCGAGTCGTGAGCAGTTCTTC
- | TRBJ2-3 | - | 13 | TRBV5-1 | CASSLPGLDTQYF | TGCGCCAGCAGCTTACCGGGACTAGATACGCAGTATTTT
TRBD1 | TRBJ1-2 | - | 14 | TRBV27 | CASSLYGAGGGYTF | TGTGCCAGCAGCTTATATGGAGCAGGGGGAGGCTACACCTTC
TRBD1 | TRBJ2-5 | once | 13 | TRBV18 | CASSPQGVETQYF | TGTGCCAGCTCACCGCAGGGGGTGGAGACCCAGTACTTC
TRBD1 | TRBJ1-5 | few | 16 | TRBV10-2 | CASSLTGDPPDQPQHF | TGCGCCAGCAGCTTAACAGGGGACCCTCCCGATCAGCCCCAGCATTTT
TRBD1 | TRBJ1-2 | - | 13 | TRBV6-5 | CASSRQGAEGYTF | TGTGCCAGCAGTCGACAGGGGGCTGAAGGCTACACCTTC
- | TRBJ2-1 | once | 13 | TRBV6-2/TRBV6-3 | CASSFGQISEQFF | TGTGCCAGCAGCTTCGGACAAATCAGTGAGCAGTTCTTC
TRBD2 | TRBJ2-5 | - | 15 | TRBV5-4 | CASSGGTSGLETQYF | TGTGCCAGCAGCGGAGGGACTAGCGGTTTGGAGACCCAGTACTTC